Listed here are 2 T cell receptor beta chains from one sample, sequenced in a study of blood T cell repertoires in COVID-19. Only in-frame clones appear in the TCRdb table, and some are missing; sequencing was by immunoSEQ multiplex PCR. The sample has approximately 350,000 clones; roughly four fifths are singletons. The sequenced material came from PBMCs or T cells enriched from blood (not recorded which). These receptors originate from a woman in her fifties or sixties who had recovered from COVID-19.

The chain has TRBV9 and TRBJ2-2, with 7 bases fitting TRBD1. The junction had 11 bases not matched to a gene; V was cut back by 3 bases and J by 6 bases. CDR1 and CDR2 (germline): SGDLS, YYNGEE. This CDR3 spans 16 amino acids. The CDR3, as DNA: TGTGCCAGCAGCGAGCTAGGGGGCGTATCGTCCGGGGAGCTGTTTTTT. It encodes CASSELGGVSSGELFF.

The chain joins TRBV7-2 to TRBJ1-5; D unclear. This CDR3 has 15 residues. Germline assignment: CDR1 SGHTA and CDR2 FQGNSA. The V gene lost 0 bases and the J gene lost 3 bases, with 9 bases spanning the gap. CDR3 sequence reads: CASSLAAGINQPQHF. CDR3 sequence (DNA): TGTGCCAGCAGCTTAGCGGCCGGGATCAATCAGCCCCAGCATTTT.